The clone carrying this TCR beta chain occurred a few times. Authors' methods: The authors estimated nucleated cell counts from reference gene primer amplification. The data were produced by immunoSEQ multiplex PCR, yet TCRdb's version contains in-frame clones alone and is incomplete. That table gives V, J and clone size, and the DNA gave D and trimming. Of 150,000 to 200,000 clones in the sample, around four fifths were seen once. The entry originates in a study of blood T cell repertoires in COVID-19. The CDR3 is made up of 14 amino acids. Trimming removed 0 bases at V and 6 bases at J, with 13 bases between. Germline V gives CDR1 SGHRS, CDR2 YFSETQ.

The receptor was isolated from a human donor in a cohort sampled during active COVID-19. Source material: peripheral blood. J is TRBJ2-7 and V is TRBV5-1; D may be TRBD2 (5 bases). Here the CDR3 reads CASSLAVRGLEQYF. CDR3 nucleotides: TGCGCCAGCAGCTTGGCCGTACGAGGGCTCGAGCAGTACTTC.